The 21 T cell receptor beta chains below were found in one sample sequenced in a study of shared clonotypes between healthy human individuals. This table comes from immunoSEQ multiplex PCR, and its TCRdb copy is limited to in-frame clones, with some not included. This table has approximately 2.5 million clones, more than 90% appearing once. The sample comprised naive CD4+ T cells sorted from blood. This sample's subset: CD45RA+ positively selected. These receptors were taken from a man younger than 35 in good health.

A note on this clone: The identical CDR3 is also encoded by other nucleotide sequences in the sample. The chain is built from TRBV18 and TRBJ2-2; a possible D gene is TRBD2 (6 bases). The ends were cut back, 6 bases at V and 3 bases at J, with 11 bases in the middle. This CDR3 is built from 14 residues. Germline CDR1 is KGHSH and CDR2 is LQKENI. This chain's CDR3 is CASSPGLDTGELFF. CDR3 nucleotide sequence: TGTGCCAGCTCCCCGGGACTGGACACCGGGGAGCTGTTTTTT.

The CDR3: CASSIGRGMNTEAFF. CDR3 nucleotides: TGTGCCAGTAGTATAGGAAGGGGCATGAACACTGAAGCTTTCTTT. The V gene is TRBV19, the J gene TRBJ1-1; D is perhaps TRBD1 (5 bases). Germline V gene data show CDR1 as LNHDA and CDR2 as SQIVND (reference sequence). The CDR3 has 15 amino acids. Trimming removed 1 base from V and 0 bases from J, with 9 bases in between.

This clone appeared a single time. The J gene is TRBJ1-2, the V gene TRBV6-5, with TRBD1 matching 10 bases. Unmatched junction bases numbered 1, after V lost 5 bases and J lost 4 bases. The germline V gene encodes CDR1 MNHEY and CDR2 SVGAGI. This CDR3 spans 13 amino acids. The CDR3 nucleotides are TGTGCCAGCAGTGGACAGGGGGTCTATGGCTACACCTTC. Translating it yields CASSGQGVYGYTF.

V usage is TRBV5-1 and J usage is TRBJ2-3; TRBD2 matches 7 bases. CDR3 size: 14 residues. Germline-derived CDR1 and CDR2 are SGHRS and YFSETQ. The J segment lost 6 bases and the V segment lost 4 bases, leaving 8 bases of the junction unmatched. This CDR3 is CASSLGTILDTQYF. CDR3 DNA sequence: TGCGCCAGCAGCCTAGGGACTATCCTGGATACGCAGTATTTT.

The V and J genes are TRBV7-9 and TRBJ1-2; 8 bases agree with TRBD1. The V segment lost 5 bases and the J segment 6 bases; nucleotides outside the gene matches: 8. There are 14 residues in the CDR3. From germline, CDR1 is SEHNR and CDR2 FQNEAQ (reference sequence). CDR3 coding DNA: TGTGCCAGCAGCACTCGGACAGGGCAAAATGGCTACACCTTC. It is translated as CASSTRTGQNGYTF.

The chain couples TRBV7-6 to TRBJ2-1; possibly TRBD2 for D (6 bases). The CDR3 covers 17 residues. V was cut by 0 bases and J by 3 bases, with 15 bases left in between. The germline CDR1 and CDR2 sequences are SGHVS and FNYEAQ. The CDR3 DNA follows: TGTGCCAGCAGCTTAGCCCCTTCTAGCGTCCTCTACAATGAGCAGTTCTTC. Its translation: CASSLAPSSVLYNEQFF.

The chain uses TRBV11-2 and TRBJ1-1, with D possibly TRBD1 on 6 matching bases. The germline V gene has CDR1 SGHAT and CDR2 FQNNGV. The CDR3 runs 12 residues. Trimming shortened V by 1 base and J by 11 bases, and 11 bases separated the two germline ends. The CDR3 DNA reads as TGTGCCAGCAGCTTAGCGGGGGGGCTTGCTTTCTTT. Its protein is CASSLAGGLAFF.

The CDR3 nucleotides are TGTGCCAGCAGCCAAGATCAGGGATATCAGCCCCAGCATTTT. The encoded protein is CASSQDQGYQPQHF. V gene TRBV7-2 combines with J gene TRBJ1-5, with D possibly matching TRBD1 (5 bases). Germline CDR1 and CDR2: SGHTA and FQGNSA. V was clipped by 5 bases and J by 5 bases, with 13 bases between them. There are 14 residues in the CDR3.

The chain couples TRBV7-2 to TRBJ2-3; 8 bases align to TRBD2. The V gene's germline CDR1 is SGHTA and CDR2 FQGNSA. V dropped 3 bases and J dropped 5; count of bases not matched to a gene: 7. This CDR3 is 15 amino acids long. The CDR3 region has the DNA TGTGCCAGCAGCTTGCAACCGACTAGCGTAGATACGCAGTATTTT. Translating gives CASSLQPTSVDTQYF.

The V and J genes are TRBV5-4 and TRBJ2-2; D not certain. CDR1 SGHNT and CDR2 YYREEE come from the germline V gene (reference sequence). The germline V and J ends were trimmed by 2 bases and 5 bases, with 4 bases remaining between them. This CDR3 comprises 12 residues. For the CDR3, the DNA is TGTGCCAGCAGCTTCCGTACCGGGGAGCTGTTTTTT. Its protein is CASSFRTGELFF. Full variable domain (rest looked up from reference TRBV5-4 and TRBJ2-2): ETGVTQSPTHLIKTRGQQVTLRCSSQSGHNTVSWYQQALGQGPQFIFQYYREEENGRGNFPPRFSGLQFPNYSSELNVNALELDDSALYLCASSFRTGELFFGEGSRLTVL.

The CDR3 reads CASSESQGRYTF. In nucleotides, the CDR3 is TGTGCCAGCAGTGAATCCCAGGGCCGCTACACCTTC. The gene calls are TRBV25-1 and TRBJ1-2; tentatively, D is TRBD1 (5 bases). Germline assignment: CDR1 MGHDK and CDR2 SYGVNS. With 1 base removed from V and 9 bases from J, the gap between germline ends came to 9 bases. The CDR3 has 12 residues.

V is TRBV7-9 and J is TRBJ1-6; TRBD1 aligns across 7 bases. CDR1 is SEHNR and CDR2 is FQNEAQ in the germline V gene (reference sequence). CDR3 size: 15 residues. J was trimmed by 7 bases and V by 5 bases; bases with no gene match: 8. CDR3 amino acids: CASSPVGQFNSPLHF. The CDR3 DNA sequence: TGTGCCAGCAGCCCAGTGGGACAGTTCAATTCACCCCTCCACTTT.

As for this clone: The same CDR3 also results from other DNA sequences found in this sample. This rearrangement joins TRBV7-2 to TRBJ1-5; D is unclear. Trimming left V 1 base short and J 6 bases short, with 7 bases between. Germline CDR1 and CDR2: SGHTA and FQGNSA. CDR3 size: 13 residues. This CDR3 is CASSLDGSQPQHF. CDR3 in DNA: TGTGCCAGCAGCTTAGACGGGTCTCAGCCCCAGCATTTT.

The chain joins TRBV30 to TRBJ2-5; the D call may be TRBD1 or TRBD2 (5 bases each). The germline gives CDR1 GTSNPN, CDR2 SVGIG (reference sequence). This CDR3 has 15 residues. V lost 5 bases to trimming and J lost 3 bases, with 19 bases between them. For the CDR3, the DNA is TGTGCCTGGGACCGGGACCGCCTGGGAGAAGAGACCCAGTACTTC. Translating gives CAWDRDRLGEETQYF.

The DNA for the CDR3 is TGCGCCAGCAGCTTGCTGACGGCGGGAGGCTGGGTGAATGAGCAGTTCTTC. Encoded protein: CASSLLTAGGWVNEQFF. The rearrangement links TRBV5-1 to TRBJ2-1; 8 bases align to TRBD2. This CDR3 region has 17 residues. Trimming cost V 1 base and J 7 bases; bases outside gene matches: 13. CDR1 is SGHRS and CDR2 is YFSETQ in the germline V gene.

The CDR3 DNA reads as TGCGCCAGCAGCCAAGGGGGGGGCCTGGCGTCCGGGGCCAACGTCCTGACTTTC. It codes for CASSQGGGLASGANVLTF. The chain carries TRBV4-3 and TRBJ2-6, with TRBD2 as a possible D gene (7 bases). Trimming removed 1 base from V and 4 bases from J, with 17 bases in between. The CDR3 extends over 18 amino acids. Germline assignment: CDR1 LGHNA and CDR2 YSLEER.

This chain uses TRBV6-6 with TRBJ2-7; D is possibly TRBD1 (5 bases). The length of the CDR3 is 15 residues. Germline V gene data show CDR1 as MNHNY and CDR2 as SVGAGI (reference sequence). Trimming removed 0 bases at V and 2 bases at J, with 11 bases between. CDR3 in amino acids: CASSYSLGATYEQYF. The CDR3 nucleotides are TGTGCCAGCAGTTACTCCCTAGGGGCGACCTACGAGCAGTACTTC.

V is TRBV6-1 and J is TRBJ2-3; TRBD2 might be the D (5 bases). Germline lookup yields CDR1 MNHNS and CDR2 SASEGT. This CDR3 is built from 12 residues. Trimming took 3 bases from V and 7 from J, leaving 8 bases between them. The CDR3 bases are TGTGCCAGCAGTGACCGAGGGTATACGCAGTATTTT. Residues: CASSDRGYTQYF.

This clone has a handful of counts. V and J are TRBV30 and TRBJ1-1; 9 bases line up with TRBD1. Germline loops: CDR1 GTSNPN, CDR2 SVGIG (reference sequence). The CDR3 has 13 residues. J was trimmed by 7 bases and V by 4 bases; bases with no gene match: 7. DNA of the CDR3: TGTGCCTGGATAATGGACAGGGGATTTGAAGCTTTCTTT. Protein product: CAWIMDRGFEAFF.

A remark on this clone: Other DNA variants within this sample encode the same CDR3. The genes are TRBV7-9 and TRBJ2-1; unclear D gene. The germline CDR1 and CDR2 sequences are SEHNR and FQNEAQ (reference sequence). V gave up 0 bases and J gave up 0 bases, with 6 bases separating them. The CDR3 is 15 amino acids. The CDR3 spells CASSLALSSYNEQFF. The DNA of the CDR3 is TGTGCCAGCAGCTTAGCTTTGAGCTCCTACAATGAGCAGTTCTTC.

The CDR3 sequence: CAWSVLRGNGYTF. In DNA, the CDR3 is TGTGCCTGGAGTGTTCTAAGGGGTAATGGCTACACCTTC. This rearrangement joins TRBV30 to TRBJ1-2; TRBD1 might be the D (5 bases). The CDR3 is 13 amino acids. Trimming shortened V by 0 bases and J by 6 bases, and 11 bases separated the two germline ends. Germline V gene lookup returns CDR1 GTSNPN and CDR2 SVGIG (reference sequence).